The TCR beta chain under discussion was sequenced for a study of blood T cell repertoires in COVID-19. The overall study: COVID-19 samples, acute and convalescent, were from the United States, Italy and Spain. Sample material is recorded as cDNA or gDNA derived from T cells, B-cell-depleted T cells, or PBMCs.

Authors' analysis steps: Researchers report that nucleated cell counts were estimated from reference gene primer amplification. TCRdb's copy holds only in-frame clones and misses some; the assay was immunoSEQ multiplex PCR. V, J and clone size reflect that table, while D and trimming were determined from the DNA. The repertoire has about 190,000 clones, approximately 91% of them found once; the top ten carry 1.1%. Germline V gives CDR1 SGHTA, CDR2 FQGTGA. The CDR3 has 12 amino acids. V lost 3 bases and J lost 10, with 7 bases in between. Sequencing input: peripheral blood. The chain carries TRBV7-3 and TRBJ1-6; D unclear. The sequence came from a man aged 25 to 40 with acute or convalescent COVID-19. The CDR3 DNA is TGTGCCAGCAGCTTCTTCGGGTCACCCCTCCACTTT. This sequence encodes CASSFFGSPLHF.